The present T cell receptor beta chain was sequenced within a study of cytomegalovirus exposure and HLA in healthy donors (dated by TCRdb to 2016 to 2017). Study-level background: An earlier analysis of 587 of the donors reported 250 to 350 Gb of sequence data and 90 million to 120 million unique TCR beta sequences obtained from approximately 180 million T cells. The later analysis used no new phenotypic data to find candidate immune exposures, relying instead on TCR beta sequences and their occurrence across donors. The study used immunosequencing to profile the T cell repertoires of several hundred subjects and linked those repertoires to cytomegalovirus serostatus. Along with the 666-subject first cohort, a separate validation cohort of over a hundred different subjects was used. In a later genetic analysis, genome-wide SNP genotypes for about three fifths of the roughly 670 donors were used, and that subset was treated as a discovery cohort. Roughly 300 gigabases of sequencing data and around 80 million unique TCR sequences made up an early release that covered 500 to 650 HLA-typed donors. Across approximately 400 genotyped donors of the cohort, an average of roughly 250,000 unique TCR beta nucleotide sequences per donor were sequenced, and roughly a sixth of those sequences were non-productive. Four to six DR-DQ haplotypes were handled as single units for association and clustering, since linkage in the cohort was strong. An earlier analysis of several hundred of the donors applied high-throughput TCR beta sequencing to assess whether each TCR beta V gene segment acted as functional or pseudogenic. The genetic ancestry cluster associated with self-reported Caucasian donors included about 84% of the roughly 400 genotyped donors. The number of donors typed differed by locus, with roughly 620-630 for A, B, C, DRB1 and DQB1, approximately 500 for DQA1, 600 to 610 for DPA1, and around 450 for DPB1. The aim of the study was to test whether cataloging public T cell receptors could identify signatures of past pathogen exposure. All discovery cohort repertoires had been generated using a single sequencing platform. Alongside the repertoire data, information on donor age, sex, ethnicity and CMV serostatus was compiled. Both class I and class II loci were covered by HLA typing, at four-digit resolution. To predict cytomegalovirus infection status, the study combined high-throughput TCR immunosequencing, statistical association of individual TCRs with disease status, and machine learning. A later analysis re-examined previously published TCR beta repertoires from about 670 donors and added high-resolution HLA genotyping to investigate patterns of TCR occurrence. What the study reported, not specific to this receptor: Cytomegalovirus status was reported to be diagnosed by the classifier with high specificity and sensitivity in both the original and validation cohorts. The cohort was sequenced for TCR beta chains only, and without alpha or paired-chain data the features that could be detected were limited. In the study, some 180 TCR beta chains were listed as associated with cytomegalovirus. In a later analysis, most CMV-associated TCR beta chains were found to appear HLA-restricted, with HLA associations seemingly driven largely by CMV exposure. The presence/absence analyses assumed that sequencing depth was roughly uniform across donors, and that assumption may not be true. A later genetic analysis reported fewer N-insertions in productive TCRs among donors in an Asian-associated ancestry cluster than the approximately 700-donor mean. Because counts were too low, seventeen rarely observed V segments, including chromosome 9 orphons, were excluded from the earlier analysis of around 640 of the donors. An association between a missense DCLRE1C variant and V-gene and J-gene trimming of TCR beta chains was found in a later genetic analysis and replicated in an independent cohort. Correlated functional status among segregating V segments might be attributable to linkage disequilibrium, but an unknown experimental factor could not be ruled out. For the cohort, immune exposure information was limited to CMV serostatus. While some public TCRs were present in many individuals, most TCR sequences turned up only very rarely across donors. A further reported finding was that TCR beta sequences accurately predicted the HLA-A and HLA-B alleles for most subjects in the first cohort. In an earlier analysis of fewer than 750 of the donors, most TCR beta V segments were observed in productive rearrangements about 87% or about 30% of the time, broadly matching IMGT annotations. The 87-base-pair reads could not distinguish some IMGT-functional V segments, including TRBV6-2 and TRBV6-3, so those segments were excluded. In a later analysis, HLA-associated TCR beta chains were found to be more clonally expanded and to have lower generation probabilities than equally common non-associated chains. In vitro tests confirmed that a few of the cytomegalovirus-associated TCR beta chains recognize cytomegalovirus antigens. In a later analysis, the rate of TCR association differed among HLA loci, with DRB1 alleles having the most associated TCRs and HLA-C alleles having the fewest. A cluster of highly shared sequence variants was judged likely to represent a technical artifact of the sequencing pipeline. The authors suggested that the approach could potentially be generalized to other disease states and immunological phenotypes. Because HLA typing was unavailable for some donors at each locus, only the typed subset was used in association tests. At a false discovery rate of 0.05, a later analysis linked under 20,000 TCR beta sequences to specific HLA alleles. When HLA alleles, especially DR and DQ, strongly co-occurred, TCR associations were difficult to assign to individual alleles. Several of the top co-occurrence clusters appeared to be linked to parvovirus B19, influenza, CMV and Epstein-Barr virus, according to a later analysis.

Concerning this clone itself: Its antigen specificity is not known. No much larger clone exists at a distance of one base, and base qualities are not known.

Trimming removed 3 bases from V and 2 bases from J, leaving 14 bases between the germline ends. CDR1 and CDR2 were assigned from the germline V gene (reference sequence) as WNHNN and SYGVQD. From cysteine to phenylalanine, the CDR3 is 15 amino acids long. The kept DNA is CDR3 alone, 45 bases in frame from the first base. In total, 600 or so healthy bone marrow donors made up the cohort. Cohort members were all nominally healthy when sampled, although unrecorded immune exposures were likely present. The donor was CMV seropositive and belonged to the group of 250 to 300 seropositive cohort members. A peripheral blood sample was collected from each donor, and TCR beta sequencing was performed on peripheral blood mononuclear cells. Genomic DNA extraction from the blood cell samples was performed with the Qiagen DNeasy Blood Extraction Kit. The library relied on the immunoSEQ multiplex PCR assay. A mixture of 60 forward primers for TCR Vbeta segments and 13 reverse primers for TCR Jbeta segments was used in the multiplex PCR. Amplification of the CDR3 region of rearranged TCR beta genes was performed with a multiplex PCR assay on genomic DNA. Amplified TCR beta libraries were sequenced as 87-base-pair reads on the Illumina HiSeq System. Per the original workflow: A later analysis tallied approximately 87 million unique TCR beta chains across the 666 repertoires, and some 10 million of those chains were shared by two or more donors. Raw reads were error-corrected and collapsed into unique sequences by a nearest-neighbor algorithm in which closely related sequences were merged to remove PCR and sequencing errors. Alignment of CDR3 sequences to IMGT reference sequences was used to assign V, D and J gene segments. For a sequence to be retained, at least a six-nucleotide match to both a V gene segment and a J gene segment was required. Rearrangements were called productive when the CDR3 lacked stop codons and stayed in frame with V and J; all others were non-productive. Following IMGT convention, CDR3 was defined as the stretch from the second conserved V-encoded cysteine to the conserved J-encoded phenylalanine. The earlier analysis of about 590 of the donors excluded sequences that lacked an unambiguous match to a single V gene segment. In an earlier analysis of about 590 of the donors, a V segment was called functional when productive rearrangements were above 56.7%, and segregating when the standard deviation between donors exceeded 5%. A statistical classification framework was built to diagnose cytomegalovirus status from the catalog of TCR beta chain sequences. V and J gene assignment, in a later analysis, came from comparing TCR nucleotide sequences with IMGT/GENE-DB human TR gene sequences. The TCRdist pipeline was used in a later analysis to assign CDR3 sequences and most-parsimonious VDJ recombination scenarios. In a later analysis, every TCR beta chain was defined by the combination of its CDR3 amino acid sequence and its V-gene family, and reads without a unique V-gene family were dropped. To address suspected cross-contamination and a sequencing artifact, a later analysis removed some 620 highly shared, low-generation-probability nucleotide sequences. In a later analysis, a clonal expansion index for each public chain was calculated from normalized within-repertoire ranks of inferred template counts. A later analysis computed generation probabilities with a VDJ recombination model fitted to out-of-frame rearrangements, and checked the results against IGoR. A later analysis scored TCR-TCR, TCR-HLA and TCR-CMV co-occurrence with hypergeometric tests, applying a repertoire-size bias correction to TCR pairs. A later analysis estimated false discovery rates by permuting HLA or CMV assignments 20 times. In a later analysis, co-occurring TCRs were grouped using DBSCAN, and TCRdist sequence similarity was added for clustering within HLA-allele-positive subsets. Repertoires with fewer than 30,000 or more than 120,000 public chains, plus five repertoires with anomalous nucleotide sharing, were excluded from co-occurrence clustering. Drawn from immuneACCESS, this table holds only the in-frame rearrangements with V and J called that TCRdb kept. Clones are partly lost; checked studies trace under half to an unresolved V gene and leave the rest unexplained. From that table come the V and J calls and clone size; the DNA was used to work out D and trimming. This sample is represented by about 160,000 clones; around 75% of them were singletons. The top ten clonotypes cover 2.5% to 3.5% of the sample.

The sample was PBMCs. This sequence originates from a woman between 50 and 59 years old in good health and CMV-seropositive. This sequence uses TRBV10-1 and TRBJ2-7; the D gene identity is not certain. The CDR3 loop reads CASSDFPGRTYEQYF. The bases are TGCGCCAGCAGTGATTTCCCGGGTAGGACCTACGAGCAGTACTTC.